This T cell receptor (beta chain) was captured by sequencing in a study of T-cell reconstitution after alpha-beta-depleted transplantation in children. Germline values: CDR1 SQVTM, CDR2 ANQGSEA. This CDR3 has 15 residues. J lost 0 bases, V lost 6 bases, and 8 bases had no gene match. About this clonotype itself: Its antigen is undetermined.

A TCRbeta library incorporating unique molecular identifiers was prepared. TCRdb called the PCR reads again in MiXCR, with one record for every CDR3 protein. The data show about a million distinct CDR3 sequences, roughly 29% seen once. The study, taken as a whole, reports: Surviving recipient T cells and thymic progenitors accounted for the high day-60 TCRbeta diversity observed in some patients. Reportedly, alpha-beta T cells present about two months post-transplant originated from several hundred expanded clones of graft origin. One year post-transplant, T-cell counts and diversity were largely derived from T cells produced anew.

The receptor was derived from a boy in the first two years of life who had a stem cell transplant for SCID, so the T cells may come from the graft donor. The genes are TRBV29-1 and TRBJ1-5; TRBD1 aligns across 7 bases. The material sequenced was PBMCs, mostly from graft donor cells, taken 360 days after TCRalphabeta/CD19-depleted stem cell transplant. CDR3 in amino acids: CSVRGTADSNQPQHF. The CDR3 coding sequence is TGCAGCGTCCGTGGGACAGCGGATAGCAATCAGCCCCAGCATTTT.